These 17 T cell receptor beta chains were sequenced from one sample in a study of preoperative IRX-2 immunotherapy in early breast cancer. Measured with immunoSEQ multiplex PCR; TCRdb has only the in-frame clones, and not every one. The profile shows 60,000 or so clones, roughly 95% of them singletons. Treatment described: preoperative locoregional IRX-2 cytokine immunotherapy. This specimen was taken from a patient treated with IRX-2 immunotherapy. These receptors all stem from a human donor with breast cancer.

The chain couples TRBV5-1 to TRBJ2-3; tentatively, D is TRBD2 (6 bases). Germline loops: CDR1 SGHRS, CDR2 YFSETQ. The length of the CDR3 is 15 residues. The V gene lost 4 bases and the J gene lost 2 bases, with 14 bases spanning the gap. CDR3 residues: CASSIRDSFTDTQYF. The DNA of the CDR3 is TGCGCCAGCAGCATTCGGGACTCTTTCACAGATACGCAGTATTTT. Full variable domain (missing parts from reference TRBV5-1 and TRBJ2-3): KAGVTQTPRYLIKTRGQQVTLSCSPISGHRSVSWYQQTPGQGLQFLFEYFSETQRNKGNFPGRFSGRQFSNSRSEMNVSTLELGDSALYLCASSIRDSFTDTQYFGPGTRLTVL.

The chain's CDR3 is CASSFYSNQPQHF. CDR3 bases: TGTGCCAGCAGCTTTTATAGCAATCAGCCCCAGCATTTT. This sequence joins TRBV7-2 and TRBJ1-5, with D uncertain. V was clipped by 3 bases and J by 0 bases, with 3 bases between them. CDR1 is SGHTA, CDR2 FQGNSA, per germline. The CDR3 spans 13 residues.

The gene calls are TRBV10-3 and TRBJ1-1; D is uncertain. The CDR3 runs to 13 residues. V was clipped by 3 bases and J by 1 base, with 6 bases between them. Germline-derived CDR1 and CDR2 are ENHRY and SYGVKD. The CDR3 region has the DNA TGTGCCATCAGTGAACAGCCGAACACTGAAGCTTTCTTT. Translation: CAISEQPNTEAFF.

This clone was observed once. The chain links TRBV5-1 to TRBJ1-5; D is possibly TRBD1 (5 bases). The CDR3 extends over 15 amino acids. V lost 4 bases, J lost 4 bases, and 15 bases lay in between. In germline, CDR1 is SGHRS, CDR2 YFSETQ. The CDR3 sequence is CASSLQGGSNQPQHF. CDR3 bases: TGCGCCAGCAGCCTGCAGGGTGGAAGTAATCAGCCCCAGCATTTT.

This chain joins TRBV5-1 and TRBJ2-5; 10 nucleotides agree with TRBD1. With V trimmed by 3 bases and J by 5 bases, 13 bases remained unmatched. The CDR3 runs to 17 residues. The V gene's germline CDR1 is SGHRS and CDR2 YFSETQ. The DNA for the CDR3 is TGCGCCAGCAGCTCAGGACAGGGGGGAATTTGGTTTGAGACCCAGTACTTC. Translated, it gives CASSSGQGGIWFETQYF.

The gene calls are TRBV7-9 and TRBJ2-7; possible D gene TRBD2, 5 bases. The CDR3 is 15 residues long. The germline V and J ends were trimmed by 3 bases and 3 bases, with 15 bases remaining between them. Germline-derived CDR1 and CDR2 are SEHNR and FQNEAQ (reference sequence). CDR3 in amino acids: CASSLLIGRDYEQYF. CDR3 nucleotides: TGTGCCAGCAGCTTGTTAATCGGACGGGACTACGAGCAGTACTTC. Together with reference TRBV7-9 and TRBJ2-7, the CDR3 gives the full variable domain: DTGVSQNPRHKITKRGQNVTFRCDPISEHNRLYWYRQTLGQGPEFLTYFQNEAQLEKSRLLSDRFSAERPKGSFSTLEIQRTEQGDSAMYLCASSLLIGRDYEQYFGPGTRLTVT.

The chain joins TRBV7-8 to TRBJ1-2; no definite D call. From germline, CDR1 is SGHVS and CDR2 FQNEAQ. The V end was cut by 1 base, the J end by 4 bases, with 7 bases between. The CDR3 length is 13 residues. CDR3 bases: TGTGCCAGCAGCTTAGATCACAGCTATGGCTACACCTTC. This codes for CASSLDHSYGYTF.

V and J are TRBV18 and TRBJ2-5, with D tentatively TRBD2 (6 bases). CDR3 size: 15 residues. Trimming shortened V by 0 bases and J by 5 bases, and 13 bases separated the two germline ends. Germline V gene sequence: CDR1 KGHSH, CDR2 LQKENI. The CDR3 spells CASSPPYGSRETQYF. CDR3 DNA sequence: TGTGCCAGCTCACCACCGTACGGGAGTCGGGAGACCCAGTACTTC.

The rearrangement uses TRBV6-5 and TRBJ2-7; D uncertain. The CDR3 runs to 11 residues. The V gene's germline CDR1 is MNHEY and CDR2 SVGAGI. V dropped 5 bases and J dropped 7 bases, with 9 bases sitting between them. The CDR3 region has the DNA TGTGCCAGCAGTGAAGGATGGGAGCAGTACTTC. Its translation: CASSEGWEQYF.

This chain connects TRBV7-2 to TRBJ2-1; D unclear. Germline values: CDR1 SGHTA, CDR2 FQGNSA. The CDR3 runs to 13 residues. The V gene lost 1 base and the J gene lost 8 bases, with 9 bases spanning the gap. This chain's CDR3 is CASSLVGGYEQFF. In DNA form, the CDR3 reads TGTGCCAGCAGCTTAGTAGGTGGGTATGAGCAGTTCTTC.

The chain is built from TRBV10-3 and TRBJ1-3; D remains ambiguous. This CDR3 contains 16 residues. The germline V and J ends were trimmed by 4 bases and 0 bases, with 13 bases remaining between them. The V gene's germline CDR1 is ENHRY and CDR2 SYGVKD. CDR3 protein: CAISATRLSSGNTIYF. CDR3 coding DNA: TGTGCCATCAGTGCTACCCGCCTGAGCTCTGGAAACACCATATATTTT.

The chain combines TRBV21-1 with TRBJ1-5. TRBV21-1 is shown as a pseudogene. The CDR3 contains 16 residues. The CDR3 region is CASSRSCSPSDQPQHF. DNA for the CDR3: TGTGCCAGCAGCAGGAGCTGCAGTCCCTCCGATCAGCCCCAGCATTTT.

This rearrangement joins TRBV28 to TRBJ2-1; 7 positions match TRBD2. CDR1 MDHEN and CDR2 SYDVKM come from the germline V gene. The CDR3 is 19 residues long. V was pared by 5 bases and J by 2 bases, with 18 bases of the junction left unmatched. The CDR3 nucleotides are TGTGCCAGCAGTCTCCGGCACCGGGGACTACGAGGCGCCTACAATGAGCAGTTCTTC. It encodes CASSLRHRGLRGAYNEQFF.

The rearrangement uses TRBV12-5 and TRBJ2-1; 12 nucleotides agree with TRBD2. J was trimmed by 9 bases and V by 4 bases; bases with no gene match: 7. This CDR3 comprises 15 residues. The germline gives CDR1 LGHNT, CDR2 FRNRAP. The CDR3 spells CASGSPSGGAAEQFF. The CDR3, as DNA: TGTGCTAGTGGTTCCCCTAGCGGGGGGGCCGCTGAGCAGTTCTTC.

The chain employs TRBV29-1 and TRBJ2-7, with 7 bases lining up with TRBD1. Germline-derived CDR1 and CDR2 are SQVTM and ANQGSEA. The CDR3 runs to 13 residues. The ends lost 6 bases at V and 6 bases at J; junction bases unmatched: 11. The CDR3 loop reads CSVRIQGLSEQYF. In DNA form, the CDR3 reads TGCAGCGTCCGGATACAGGGGCTCAGCGAGCAGTACTTC.

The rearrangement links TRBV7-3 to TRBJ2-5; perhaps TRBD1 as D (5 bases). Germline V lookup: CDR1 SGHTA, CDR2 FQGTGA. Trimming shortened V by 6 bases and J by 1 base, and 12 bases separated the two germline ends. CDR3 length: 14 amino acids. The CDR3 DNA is TGTGCCAGCAGAACCGAGACAGTCCAAGAGACCCAGTACTTC. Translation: CASRTETVQETQYF.

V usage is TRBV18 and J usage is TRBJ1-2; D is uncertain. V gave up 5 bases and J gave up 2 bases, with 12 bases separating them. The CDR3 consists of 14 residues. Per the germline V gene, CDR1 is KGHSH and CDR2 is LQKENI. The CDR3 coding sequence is TGTGCCAGCTCATTCACAGTACAAAACTATGGCTACACCTTC. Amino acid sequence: CASSFTVQNYGYTF. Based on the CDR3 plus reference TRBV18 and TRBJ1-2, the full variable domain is NAGVMQNPRHLVRRRGQEARLRCSPMKGHSHVYWYRQLPEEGLKFMVYLQKENIIDESGMPKERFSAEFPKEGPSILRIQQVVRGDSAAYFCASSFTVQNYGYTFGSGTRLTVV.